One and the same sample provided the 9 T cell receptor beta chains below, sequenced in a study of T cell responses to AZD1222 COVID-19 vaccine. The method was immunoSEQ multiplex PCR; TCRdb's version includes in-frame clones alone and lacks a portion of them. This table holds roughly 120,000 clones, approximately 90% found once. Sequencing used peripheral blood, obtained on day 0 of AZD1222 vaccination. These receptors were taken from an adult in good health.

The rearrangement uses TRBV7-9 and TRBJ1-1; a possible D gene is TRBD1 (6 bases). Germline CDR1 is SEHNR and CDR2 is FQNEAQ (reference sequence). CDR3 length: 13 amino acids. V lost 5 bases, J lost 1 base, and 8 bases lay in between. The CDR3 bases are TGTGCCAGCAGCGAGGGACAGAACACTGAAGCTTTCTTT. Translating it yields CASSEGQNTEAFF.

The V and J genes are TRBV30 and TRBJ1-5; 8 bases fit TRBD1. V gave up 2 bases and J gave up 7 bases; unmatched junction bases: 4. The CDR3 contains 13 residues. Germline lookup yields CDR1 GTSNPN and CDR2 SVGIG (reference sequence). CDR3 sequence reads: CAWSHQGAQPQHF. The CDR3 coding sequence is TGTGCCTGGAGTCATCAGGGGGCCCAGCCCCAGCATTTT.

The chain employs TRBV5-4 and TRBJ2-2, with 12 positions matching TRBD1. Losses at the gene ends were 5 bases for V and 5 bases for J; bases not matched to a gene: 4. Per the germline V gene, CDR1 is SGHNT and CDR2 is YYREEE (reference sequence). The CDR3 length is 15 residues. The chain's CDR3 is CASRSGQGATGELFF. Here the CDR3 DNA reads TGTGCCAGCAGATCGGGACAGGGGGCGACCGGGGAGCTGTTTTTT.

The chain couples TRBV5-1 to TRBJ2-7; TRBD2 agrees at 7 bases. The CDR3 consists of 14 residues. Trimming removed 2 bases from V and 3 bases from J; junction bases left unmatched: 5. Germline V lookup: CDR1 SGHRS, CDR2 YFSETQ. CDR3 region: CASSLSGTGYEQYF. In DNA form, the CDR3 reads TGCGCCAGCAGCTTAAGCGGGACTGGCTACGAGCAGTACTTC.

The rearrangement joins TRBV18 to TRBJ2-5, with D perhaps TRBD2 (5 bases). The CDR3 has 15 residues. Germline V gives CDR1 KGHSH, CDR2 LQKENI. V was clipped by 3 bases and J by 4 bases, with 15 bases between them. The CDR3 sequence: CASSPNSRSGETQYF. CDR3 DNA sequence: TGTGCCAGCTCACCGAACTCCAGGAGCGGAGAGACCCAGTACTTC.

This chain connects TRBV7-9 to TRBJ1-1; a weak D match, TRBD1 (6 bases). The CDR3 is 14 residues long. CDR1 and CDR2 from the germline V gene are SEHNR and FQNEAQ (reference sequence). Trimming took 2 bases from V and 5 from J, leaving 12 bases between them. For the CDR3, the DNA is TGTGCCAGCAGCTTACAGGCCCAGGGGACTGAAGCTTTCTTT. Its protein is CASSLQAQGTEAFF.

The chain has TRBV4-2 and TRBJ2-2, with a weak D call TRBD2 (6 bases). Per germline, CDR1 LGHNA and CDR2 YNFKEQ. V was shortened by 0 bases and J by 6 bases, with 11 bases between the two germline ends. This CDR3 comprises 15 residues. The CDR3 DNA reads TGTGCCAGCAGCCAAGATTCGTGGGGGGCCGGGGAGCTGTTTTTT. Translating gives CASSQDSWGAGELFF.

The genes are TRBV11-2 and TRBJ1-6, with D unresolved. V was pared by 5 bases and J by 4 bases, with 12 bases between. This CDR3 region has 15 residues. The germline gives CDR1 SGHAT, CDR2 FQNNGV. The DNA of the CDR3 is TGTGCCAGCAGCGCCCGCGCGGGATATAATTCACCCCTCCACTTT. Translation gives CASSARAGYNSPLHF.

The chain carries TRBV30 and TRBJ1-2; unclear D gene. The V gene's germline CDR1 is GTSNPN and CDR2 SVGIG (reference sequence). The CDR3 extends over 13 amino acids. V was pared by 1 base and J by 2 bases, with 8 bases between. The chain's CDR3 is CAWSATRNYGYTF. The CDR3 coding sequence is TGTGCCTGGAGTGCCACGCGGAACTATGGCTACACCTTC.